This T cell receptor (beta chain) was obtained from a study of neoadjuvant anti-PD-1 for oral cavity cancer. The wider study: Nivolumab at 3 mg/kg was mostly given biweekly, three to four doses, pre-surgery. Non-progressing patients received a fourth nivolumab dose near day 43, then surgery on days 50-56.

Data came from immunoSEQ multiplex PCR; TCRdb stores just in-frame clones and leaves some out. The sample includes 65,000 to 70,000 clones, 86% of them seen just once. General study points: PBMC Gini-index clonality exceeded responders' in non-responders post-nivolumab.

The CDR3 runs 15 residues. After removal of 4 bases from V and 0 bases from J, the junction contained 7 bases not matched to a gene. The germline gives CDR1 SGDLS, CDR2 YYNGEE. Described time point: after neoadjuvant nivolumab, at surgical resection. Cohort: HPV-negative, locally advanced oral cavity squamous cell carcinoma patients. Comments on this clone: Its cognate antigen is unknown.

Sequencing was performed on PBMCs, taken after nivolumab (anti-PD-1) treatment. The chain carries TRBV9 and TRBJ2-7; 7 bases map to TRBD2. This receptor was identified in a person aged 40-85 years with oral cavity squamous cell carcinoma. The CDR3 spells CASSPVRGVSYEQYF. As DNA, the CDR3 is TGTGCCAGCAGCCCCGTCCGGGGGGTCTCCTACGAGCAGTACTTC.